One sample yielded the 6 T cell receptor beta chains listed below, sequenced in a study of T cells in Graves' hyperthyroidism and ophthalmopathy. It was RNA transcripts that yielded the amplified TCR beta CDR3 regions. TCR CDR3 underwent first-round RT-PCR with the HTBI primer set. A single record per CDR3 protein comes from TCRdb applying MiXCR to the multiplex PCR reads. The table records under 350,000 distinct CDR3 sequences, around a fifth of them present only once. Sequencing used blood. These receptors were obtained from a woman aged 50 to 60 with Graves' hyperthyroidism.

This clonotype was counted a few times. V and J are TRBV20-1 and TRBJ1-3; a possible D gene is TRBD1 (6 bases). V lost 6 bases and J 0 bases, leaving 15 bases between the germline ends. The length of the CDR3 is 15 residues. Germline V lookup: CDR1 DFQATT, CDR2 SNEGSKA (reference sequence). CDR3 sequence: CSARTGAFSGNTIYF. CDR3 coding DNA: TGCAGTGCCAGAACGGGGGCCTTCTCTGGAAACACCATATATTTT.

This clonotype appeared many times. V usage is TRBV28 and J usage is TRBJ1-5; D ambiguous. The CDR3 is 15 residues long. Germline V gene data show CDR1 as MDHEN and CDR2 as SYDVKM. Trimming shortened V by 5 bases and J by 7 bases, and 18 bases separated the two germline ends. The CDR3 reads CASSLSRTAKQPQHF. The CDR3 coding sequence is TGTGCCAGCAGTCTATCTCGGACCGCCAAGCAGCCCCAGCATTTT.

This clonotype was seen repeatedly, ten times or more. The chain combines TRBV10-1 with TRBJ2-1, with D possibly matching TRBD2 (5 bases). CDR3 length: 13 amino acids. Germline CDR1 and CDR2: WNHNN and SYGVQD (reference sequence). V was clipped by 2 bases and J by 10 bases, with 12 bases between them. CDR3 in amino acids: CASSEVRAGEQFF. The CDR3 DNA sequence: TGCGCCAGCAGTGAGGTGAGGGCAGGAGAGCAGTTCTTC.

This clonotype appeared many times. This chain connects TRBV18 to TRBJ2-1; the D call may be TRBD1 or TRBD2 (6 bases each). The V and J ends lost 6 bases and 7 bases respectively, with 13 bases between them. This CDR3 has 13 residues. Germline V gene data show CDR1 as KGHSH and CDR2 as LQKENI. The DNA for the CDR3 is TGTGCCAGCTCGCCTCAGGGGAGGAATGAGCAGTTCTTC. This sequence encodes CASSPQGRNEQFF. Full variable domain (remainder filled in from reference TRBV18 and TRBJ2-1): NAGVMQNPRHLVRRRGQEARLRCSPMKGHSHVYWYRQLPEEGLKFMVYLQKENIIDESGMPKERFSAEFPKEGPSILRIQQVVRGDSAAYFCASSPQGRNEQFFGPGTRLTVL.

This clonotype occurred a few times. The rearrangement uses TRBV18 and TRBJ1-1; D is unresolved. The germline V and J ends were trimmed by 5 bases and 4 bases, with 17 bases remaining between them. CDR1 is KGHSH, CDR2 LQKENI, per germline. The CDR3 is made up of 15 amino acids. CDR3 nucleotide sequence: TGTGCCAGCTCAGGAGGGAAGGGTATCGGCACTGAAGCTTTCTTT. It codes for CASSGGKGIGTEAFF.

Many counts were recorded for this clonotype. The chain uses TRBV9 and TRBJ2-2; 10 bases align to TRBD1. The germline CDR1 and CDR2 sequences are SGDLS and YYNGEE. The CDR3 length is 15 residues. Trimming at V came to 0 bases and at J to 5 bases, leaving 1 base not matched to a gene. CDR3 amino acids: CASSVGQGATGELFF. CDR3 coding DNA: TGTGCCAGCAGCGTAGGACAGGGGGCAACCGGGGAGCTGTTTTTT. The whole variable domain, filled in from reference TRBV9 and TRBJ2-2, reads DSGVTQTPKHLITATGQRVTLRCSPRSGDLSVYWYQQSLDQGLQFLIQYYNGEERAKGNILERFSAQQFPDLHSELNLSSLELGDSALYFCASSVGQGATGELFFGEGSRLTVL.